This T cell receptor beta chain was identified in a study of blood T cell repertoires in COVID-19. In the study overall: Sites across the United States, Italy and Spain contributed samples from acute and convalescent COVID-19. In each case, the material was cDNA or gDNA derived from T cells, B-cell-depleted T cells, or PBMCs.

The CDR3 consists of 15 residues. Per germline, CDR1 SGHTS and CDR2 YDEGEE. The V and J ends lost 0 bases and 4 bases, in that order; junction bases with no gene match: 0. Per the study methods: From reference gene primer amplification, estimates of nucleated cell counts were derived. Profiling relied on immunoSEQ multiplex PCR, and the TCRdb table lists in-frame clones only, not all of them. That table furnishes V, J and clone size, whereas the DNA furnished D and trimming. Among 95,000 to 150,000 clones listed, approximately 83% were seen once. Sequenced sample: peripheral blood. The chain is built from TRBV5-8 and TRBJ2-1; 11 bases align to TRBD2. The TCR sequence derives from a man older than 75 with acute or convalescent COVID-19. CDR3 in DNA: TGTGCCAGCAGCTTGGGGACTAGCGGGTACAATGAGCAGTTCTTC. Protein sequence: CASSLGTSGYNEQFF.